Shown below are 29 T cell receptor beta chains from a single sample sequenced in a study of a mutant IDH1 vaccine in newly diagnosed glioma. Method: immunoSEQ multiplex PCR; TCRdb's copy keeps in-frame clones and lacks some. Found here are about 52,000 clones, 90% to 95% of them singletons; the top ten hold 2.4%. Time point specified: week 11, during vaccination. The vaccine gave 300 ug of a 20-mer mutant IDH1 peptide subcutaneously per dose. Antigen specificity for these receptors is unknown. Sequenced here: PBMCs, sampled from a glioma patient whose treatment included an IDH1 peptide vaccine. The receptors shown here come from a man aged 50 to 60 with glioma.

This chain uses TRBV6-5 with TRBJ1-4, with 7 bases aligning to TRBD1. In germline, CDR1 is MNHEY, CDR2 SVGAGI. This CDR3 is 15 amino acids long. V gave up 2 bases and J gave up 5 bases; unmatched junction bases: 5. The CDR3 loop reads CASSYRQGRNEKLFF. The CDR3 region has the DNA TGTGCCAGCAGTTACCGACAGGGCCGGAATGAAAAACTGTTTTTT.

The chain's CDR3 is CASSPAWDSYQPQHF. Written as DNA, the CDR3 is TGCGCCAGCAGCCCCGCGTGGGACAGCTATCAGCCCCAGCATTTT. The chain is built from TRBV4-3 and TRBJ1-5; 7 positions agree with TRBD1. V was pared by 4 bases and J by 5 bases, with 8 bases of the junction left unmatched. The V gene's germline CDR1 is LGHNA and CDR2 YSLEER. The CDR3 has 15 amino acids.

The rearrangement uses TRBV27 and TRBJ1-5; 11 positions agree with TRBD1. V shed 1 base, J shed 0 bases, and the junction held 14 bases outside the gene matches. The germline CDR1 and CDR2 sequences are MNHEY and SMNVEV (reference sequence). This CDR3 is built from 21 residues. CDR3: CASSLFPPRTGGSNSNQPQHF. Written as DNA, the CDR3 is TGTGCCAGCAGTTTATTCCCTCCCAGGACAGGGGGCTCTAATAGCAATCAGCCCCAGCATTTT.

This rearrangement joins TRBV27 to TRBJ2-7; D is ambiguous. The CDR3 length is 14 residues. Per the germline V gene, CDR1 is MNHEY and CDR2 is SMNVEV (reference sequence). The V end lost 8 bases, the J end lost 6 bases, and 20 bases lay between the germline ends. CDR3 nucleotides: TGTGCCAGCTACCCACAGTGGGGTGTCCGCGAGCAGTACTTC. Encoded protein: CASYPQWGVREQYF.

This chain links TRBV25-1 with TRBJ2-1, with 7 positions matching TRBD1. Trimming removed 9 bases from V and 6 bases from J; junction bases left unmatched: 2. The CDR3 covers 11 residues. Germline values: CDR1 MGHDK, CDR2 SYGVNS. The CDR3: CASAGGNEQFF. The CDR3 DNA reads TGTGCCAGTGCAGGGGGCAATGAGCAGTTCTTC.

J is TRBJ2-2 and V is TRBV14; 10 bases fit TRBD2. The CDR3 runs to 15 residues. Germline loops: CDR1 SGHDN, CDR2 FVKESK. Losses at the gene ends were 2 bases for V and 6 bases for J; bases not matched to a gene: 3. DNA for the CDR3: TGTGCCAGCAGCCAATATGGGACTAGCGCCGGGGAGCTGTTTTTT. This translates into CASSQYGTSAGELFF.

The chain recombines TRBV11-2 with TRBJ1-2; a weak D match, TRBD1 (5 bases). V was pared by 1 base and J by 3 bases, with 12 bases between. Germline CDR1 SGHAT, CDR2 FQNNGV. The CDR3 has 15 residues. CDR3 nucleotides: TGTGCCAGCAGCTTAGCCCCAGGGACCGACTATGGCTACACCTTC. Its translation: CASSLAPGTDYGYTF. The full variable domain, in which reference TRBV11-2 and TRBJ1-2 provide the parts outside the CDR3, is EAGVAQSPRYKIIEKRQSVAFWCNPISGHATLYWYQQILGQGPKLLIQFQNNGVVDDSQLPKDRFSAERLKGVDSTLKIQPAKLEDSAVYLCASSLAPGTDYGYTFGSGTRLTVV.

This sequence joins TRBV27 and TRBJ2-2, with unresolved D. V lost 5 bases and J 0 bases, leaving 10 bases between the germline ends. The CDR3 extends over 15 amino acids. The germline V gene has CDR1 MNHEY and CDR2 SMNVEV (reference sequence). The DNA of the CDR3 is TGTGCCAGCAGTCCGGGCGGAGCGAACACCGGGGAGCTGTTTTTT. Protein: CASSPGGANTGELFF.

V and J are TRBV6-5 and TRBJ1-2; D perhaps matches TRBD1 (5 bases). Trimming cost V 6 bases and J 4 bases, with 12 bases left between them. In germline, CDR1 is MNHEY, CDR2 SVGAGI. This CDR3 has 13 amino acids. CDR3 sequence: CASRGAQGYGYTF. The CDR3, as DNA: TGTGCCAGCAGAGGAGCGCAGGGCTATGGCTACACCTTC.

In nucleotides, the CDR3 is TGTGCCAGCAGCGCCCCGGGACAGGGGGCCGGAACTAATGAAAAACTGTTTTTT. Protein sequence: CASSAPGQGAGTNEKLFF. The rearrangement uses TRBV7-9 and TRBJ1-4, with 12 bases matching TRBD1. Germline V gene sequence: CDR1 SEHNR, CDR2 FQNEAQ (reference sequence). The J segment lost 1 base and the V segment lost 5 bases, leaving 8 bases of the junction unmatched. The CDR3 has 18 amino acids.

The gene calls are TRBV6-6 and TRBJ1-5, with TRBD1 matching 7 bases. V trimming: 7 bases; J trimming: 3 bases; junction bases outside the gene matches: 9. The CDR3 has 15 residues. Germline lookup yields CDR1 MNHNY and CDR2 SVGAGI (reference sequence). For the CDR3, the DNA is TGTGCCAGCACCTCGGGACAGTCAAACAATCAGCCCCAGCATTTT. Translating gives CASTSGQSNNQPQHF.

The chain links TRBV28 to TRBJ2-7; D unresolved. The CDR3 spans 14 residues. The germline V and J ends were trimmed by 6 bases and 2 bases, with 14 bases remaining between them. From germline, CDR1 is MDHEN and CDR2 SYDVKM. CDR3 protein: CASSSNWNPYEQYF. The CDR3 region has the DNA TGTGCCAGCAGCAGTAATTGGAACCCCTACGAGCAGTACTTC.

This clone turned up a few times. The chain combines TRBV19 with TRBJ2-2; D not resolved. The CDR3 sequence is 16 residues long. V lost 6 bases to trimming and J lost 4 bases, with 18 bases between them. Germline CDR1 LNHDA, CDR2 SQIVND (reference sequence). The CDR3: CASSRSSISRTGELFF. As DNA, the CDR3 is TGTGCCAGTAGCCGTTCCTCAATATCGCGCACCGGGGAGCTGTTTTTT.

The CDR3 nucleotides are TGTGCCAGCAGCTTAGCTAGCGGGGGGTACAATGAGCAGTTCTTC. Its protein product is CASSLASGGYNEQFF. The J gene is TRBJ2-1, the V gene TRBV7-9, with 10 positions matching TRBD2. The V segment lost 0 bases and the J segment 4 bases; nucleotides outside the gene matches: 0. Germline V lookup: CDR1 SEHNR, CDR2 FQNEAQ (reference sequence). The CDR3 is 15 amino acids.

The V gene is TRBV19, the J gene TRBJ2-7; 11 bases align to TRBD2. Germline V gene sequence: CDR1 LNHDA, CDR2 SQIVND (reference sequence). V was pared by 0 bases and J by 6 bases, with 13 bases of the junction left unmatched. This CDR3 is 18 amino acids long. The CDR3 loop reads CASSIETTSGMKSPEQYF. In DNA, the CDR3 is TGTGCCAGTAGTATAGAGACGACTAGCGGGATGAAGAGTCCCGAGCAGTACTTC.

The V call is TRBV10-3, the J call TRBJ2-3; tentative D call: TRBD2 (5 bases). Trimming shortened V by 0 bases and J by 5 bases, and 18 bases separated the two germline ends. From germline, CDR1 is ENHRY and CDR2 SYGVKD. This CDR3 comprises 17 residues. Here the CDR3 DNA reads TGTGCCATCAGTGAGTCCCCCGAGCGTAGCGTCCAAGATACGCAGTATTTT. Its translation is CAISESPERSVQDTQYF.

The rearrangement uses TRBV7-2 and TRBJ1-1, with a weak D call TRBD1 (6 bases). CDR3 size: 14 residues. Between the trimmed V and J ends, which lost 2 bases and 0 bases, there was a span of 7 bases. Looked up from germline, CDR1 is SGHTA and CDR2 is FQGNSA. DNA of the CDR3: TGTGCCAGCAGCTTAACAGGGATGAACACTGAAGCTTTCTTT. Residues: CASSLTGMNTEAFF. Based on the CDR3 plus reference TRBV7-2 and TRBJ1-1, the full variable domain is GAGVSQSPSNKVTEKGKDVELRCDPISGHTALYWYRQSLGQGLEFLIYFQGNSAPDKSGLPSDRFSAERTGGSVSTLTIQRTQQEDSAVYLCASSLTGMNTEAFFGQGTRLTVV.

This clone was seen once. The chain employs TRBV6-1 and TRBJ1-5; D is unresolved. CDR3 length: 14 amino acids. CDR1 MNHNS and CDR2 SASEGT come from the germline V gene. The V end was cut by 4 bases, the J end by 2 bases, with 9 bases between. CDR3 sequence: CASSVSGGNQPQHF. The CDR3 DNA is TGTGCCAGCAGTGTCTCAGGTGGCAATCAGCCCCAGCATTTT.

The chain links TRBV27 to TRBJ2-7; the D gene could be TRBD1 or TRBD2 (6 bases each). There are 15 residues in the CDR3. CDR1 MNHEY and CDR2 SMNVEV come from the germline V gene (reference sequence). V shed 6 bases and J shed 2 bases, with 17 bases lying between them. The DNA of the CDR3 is TGTGCCAGCAGCCCAAGAGGAGGGGGAACCTACGAGCAGTACTTC. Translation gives CASSPRGGGTYEQYF.

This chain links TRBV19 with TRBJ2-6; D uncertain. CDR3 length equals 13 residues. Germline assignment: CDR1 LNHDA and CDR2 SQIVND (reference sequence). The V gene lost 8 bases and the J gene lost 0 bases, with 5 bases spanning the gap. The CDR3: CASLISGANVLTF. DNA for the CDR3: TGTGCCAGTTTGATCTCTGGGGCCAACGTCCTGACTTTC.

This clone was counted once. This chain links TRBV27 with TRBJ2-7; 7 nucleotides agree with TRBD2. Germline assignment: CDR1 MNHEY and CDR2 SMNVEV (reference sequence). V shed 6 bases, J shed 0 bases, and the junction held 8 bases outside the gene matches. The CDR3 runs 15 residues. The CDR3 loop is CASRSGGTSSYEQYF. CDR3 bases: TGTGCCAGCAGGTCGGGGGGAACTAGCTCCTACGAGCAGTACTTC.

This CDR3 is CASSLEGARANSPLHF. The DNA for the CDR3 is TGTGCCAGCAGCTTAGAGGGGGCTAGGGCTAATTCACCCCTCCACTTT. The chain has TRBV7-2 and TRBJ1-6; TRBD1 aligns across 7 bases. This CDR3 comprises 16 residues. The germline gives CDR1 SGHTA, CDR2 FQGNSA. The junction had 6 bases not matched to a gene; V was cut back by 1 base and J by 6 bases.

CDR3 sequence reads: CASSMDRQGKDYGYTF. The CDR3 DNA is TGTGCCAGTAGTATGGATCGCCAGGGCAAGGACTATGGCTACACCTTC. The chain is built from TRBV19 and TRBJ1-2; a weak D match, TRBD1 (5 bases). Germline CDR1 and CDR2: LNHDA and SQIVND (reference sequence). This CDR3 contains 16 residues. Deletions cut 3 bases from V and 3 bases from J, with 17 bases between.

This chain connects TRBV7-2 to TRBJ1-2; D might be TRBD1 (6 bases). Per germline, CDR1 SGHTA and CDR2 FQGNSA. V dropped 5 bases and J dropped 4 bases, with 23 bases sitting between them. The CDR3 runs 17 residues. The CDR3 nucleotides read TGTGCCAGCAGCCCTACCTACCACGCCCACAGGGCCTATGGCTACACCTTC. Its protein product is CASSPTYHAHRAYGYTF. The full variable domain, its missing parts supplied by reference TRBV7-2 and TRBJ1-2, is GAGVSQSPSNKVTEKGKDVELRCDPISGHTALYWYRQSLGQGLEFLIYFQGNSAPDKSGLPSDRFSAERTGGSVSTLTIQRTQQEDSAVYLCASSPTYHAHRAYGYTFGSGTRLTVV.

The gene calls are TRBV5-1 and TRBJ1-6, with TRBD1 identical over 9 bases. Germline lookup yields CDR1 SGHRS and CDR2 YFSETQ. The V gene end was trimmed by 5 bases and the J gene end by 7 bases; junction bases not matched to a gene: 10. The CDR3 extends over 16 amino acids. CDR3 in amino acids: CASRYTGGAENSPLHF. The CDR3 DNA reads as TGCGCCAGCAGGTACACAGGGGGCGCGGAGAATTCACCCCTCCACTTT. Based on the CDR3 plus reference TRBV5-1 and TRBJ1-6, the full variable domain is KAGVTQTPRYLIKTRGQQVTLSCSPISGHRSVSWYQQTPGQGLQFLFEYFSETQRNKGNFPGRFSGRQFSNSRSEMNVSTLELGDSALYLCASRYTGGAENSPLHFGNGTRLTVT.

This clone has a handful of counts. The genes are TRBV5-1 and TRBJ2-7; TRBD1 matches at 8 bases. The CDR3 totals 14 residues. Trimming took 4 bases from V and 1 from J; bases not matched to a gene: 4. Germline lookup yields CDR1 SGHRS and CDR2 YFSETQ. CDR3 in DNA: TGCGCCAGCAGCGTACAGGGGGGATCCTACGAGCAGTACTTC. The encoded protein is CASSVQGGSYEQYF.

CDR3 residues: CASSRTSGSNNEQFF. The CDR3 region has the DNA TGTGCCAGCAGTCGGACTAGCGGGTCGAACAATGAGCAGTTCTTC. The rearrangement uses TRBV6-5 and TRBJ2-1; 11 bases are shared with TRBD2. In germline, CDR1 is MNHEY, CDR2 SVGAGI. The CDR3 has 15 amino acids. V dropped 5 bases and J dropped 5; count of bases not matched to a gene: 5.

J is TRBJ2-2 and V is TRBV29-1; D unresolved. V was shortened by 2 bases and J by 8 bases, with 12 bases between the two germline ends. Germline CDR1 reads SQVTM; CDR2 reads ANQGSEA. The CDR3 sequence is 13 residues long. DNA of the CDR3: TGCAGCGTTGAACCTTGGTTGGGAGGGGAGCTGTTTTTT. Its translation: CSVEPWLGGELFF.

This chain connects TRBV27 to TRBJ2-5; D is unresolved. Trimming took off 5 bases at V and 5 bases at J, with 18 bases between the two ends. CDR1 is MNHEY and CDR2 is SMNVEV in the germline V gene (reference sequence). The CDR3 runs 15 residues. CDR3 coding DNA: TGTGCCAGCAGTCCCCAGCCTAGATCCGCCGAGACCCAGTACTTC. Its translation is CASSPQPRSAETQYF.